Each of the 8 T cell receptor beta chains below was sequenced from the same sample in a study of neoadjuvant anti-PD-1 for oral cavity cancer. The time point here: after neoadjuvant nivolumab, at surgical resection. Assay used: immunoSEQ multiplex PCR; TCRdb lists only in-frame clones, some missing. The data show some 33,000 clones, just under 80% seen once. The sample in question was PBMCs, obtained after nivolumab (anti-PD-1) treatment. Receptor source: a person aged 35 to 85 with oral cavity squamous cell carcinoma.

The CDR3 protein is CASSPVGGAVSTDTQYF. CDR3 DNA: TGTGCCAGCAGCCCAGTAGGGGGGGCCGTTAGCACAGATACGCAGTATTTT. This chain joins TRBV5-8 and TRBJ2-3; tentative D call: TRBD2 (7 bases). This CDR3 is 17 amino acids long. Germline CDR1 SGHTS, CDR2 YDEGEE. Trimming cost V 4 bases and J 0 bases, with 18 bases left between them.

This clone was detected a few times. In DNA form, the CDR3 reads TGTGCCAGCAGCTTCCGACCCCCACCATCCCTCTATGGCTACACCTTC. It translates to CASSFRPPPSLYGYTF. The chain uses TRBV7-2 and TRBJ1-2; no definite D call. This CDR3 region has 16 residues. Germline CDR1 and CDR2: SGHTA and FQGNSA. Trimming stripped 3 bases from V and 4 bases from J, with 18 bases between.

The chain links TRBV28 to TRBJ1-2; D may be TRBD1 (6 bases). Germline V gene lookup returns CDR1 MDHEN and CDR2 SYDVKM. This CDR3 has 15 amino acids. The germline V and J ends were trimmed by 2 bases and 3 bases, with 13 bases remaining between them. CDR3 nucleotide sequence: TGTGCCAGCAGTTTAAACAGGGAGATTTACTATGGCTACACCTTC. Translated: CASSLNREIYYGYTF.

The chain employs TRBV19 and TRBJ1-4, with D hard to call. The CDR3 runs 16 residues. V was clipped by 4 bases and J by 1 base, with 13 bases between them. Germline CDR1 and CDR2: LNHDA and SQIVND (reference sequence). In DNA, the CDR3 is TGTGCCAGTAGTACAGATGGCCGGGGAACTAATGAAAAACTGTTTTTT. Translating it yields CASSTDGRGTNEKLFF.

The V and J genes are TRBV27 and TRBJ1-5; D unresolved. Germline CDR1 MNHEY, CDR2 SMNVEV (reference sequence). The CDR3 is made up of 15 amino acids. Between the trimmed V and J ends, which lost 3 bases and 2 bases, there was a span of 11 bases. The CDR3 is CASSLIGGGNQPQHF. CDR3 nucleotides: TGTGCCAGCAGTTTGATCGGTGGGGGCAATCAGCCCCAGCATTTT.

V and J are TRBV9 and TRBJ1-5, with D maybe TRBD1 (6 bases). Trimming cost V 3 bases and J 0 bases, with 10 bases left between them. Germline V gene data show CDR1 as SGDLS and CDR2 as YYNGEE. This CDR3 is built from 15 residues. CDR3 nucleotide sequence: TGTGCCAGCAGCGAAGGACAGAATAGCAATCAGCCCCAGCATTTT. Its protein is CASSEGQNSNQPQHF.

J is TRBJ2-5 and V is TRBV7-8, with D perhaps TRBD1 (5 bases). Trimming pared 6 bases from V and 2 bases from J, leaving 10 bases between. The CDR3 sequence is 13 residues long. Germline V gene data show CDR1 as SGHVS and CDR2 as FQNEAQ. The CDR3 DNA is TGTGCCAGCAGTGCAGGGTTTCAAGAGACCCAGTACTTC. It translates to CASSAGFQETQYF. The variable domain in full, completed from reference TRBV7-8 and TRBJ2-5, reads GAGVSQSPRYKVAKRGQDVALRCDPISGHVSLFWYQQALGQGPEFLTYFQNEAQLDKSGLPSDRFFAERPEGSVSTLKIQRTQQEDSAVYLCASSAGFQETQYFGPGTRLLVL.

The rearrangement uses TRBV7-8 and TRBJ2-7; 10 nucleotides align to TRBD1. V dropped 1 base and J dropped 1; count of bases not matched to a gene: 7. CDR1 and CDR2 from the germline V gene are SGHVS and FQNEAQ. The CDR3 runs 17 residues. The CDR3 DNA reads TGTGCCAGCAGCTTAGGGAGGACAGGGGGAAGATCCTACGAGCAGTACTTC. Protein: CASSLGRTGGRSYEQYF.